This passage covers 3 T cell receptor beta chains from one sample sequenced in a study of identical twins (TCRdb year 2016). The method behind the library was 5' RACE. The sample was run on an Illumina HiSeq 2000. The public reads were reanalyzed by TCRdb: fastp trimming at Q25, MiXCR alignment, in-frame beta chains only. Each CDR3 protein gets just one entry, which takes the most common genes and DNA from the rows behind it. This sample gives 210,000 or so distinct CDR3 sequences in total; approximately 15% of them show up just once. The top ten clones comprise 40% of the sample. This sample was shared with a second study, whose subject was T cells expressing NK-cell markers.

Sequenced sample: CD8+ T cells sorted from blood. These receptors originate from a woman in her late teens or twenties in good health.

The gene calls are TRBV7-8 and TRBJ2-3; 7 nucleotides match TRBD2. This CDR3 spans 16 amino acids. Germline V CDR1 and CDR2: SGHVS, FQNEAQ. J gave up 0 bases and V 1 base, and 4 bases lay outside the gene matches. CDR3 in amino acids: CASSLVLAASTDTQYF. CDR3 nucleotide sequence: TGTGCCAGCAGCTTAGTCCTAGCGGCTAGCACAGATACGCAGTATTTT.

The sample holds a few counts of this clonotype. The J gene is TRBJ2-1, the V gene TRBV5-1; D remains unclear. The CDR3 has 16 amino acids. V was clipped by 0 bases and J by 5 bases, with 15 bases between them. Germline CDR1 and CDR2: SGHRS and YFSETQ. CDR3 nucleotides: TGCGCCAGCAGCTTGGCCGACGGTTCCCCGCACAATGAGCAGTTCTTC. This gives the protein CASSLADGSPHNEQFF.

This clonotype was observed a few times. CDR3 bases: TGTGCCACCAGCAGAGATGGGGACAAAGCTTTCTTT. Translating it yields CATSRDGDKAFF. V and J are TRBV15 and TRBJ1-1, with a possible D match to TRBD1 (6 bases). This CDR3 has 12 residues. The ends were cut back, 0 bases at V and 9 bases at J, with 8 bases in the middle. Germline-derived CDR1 and CDR2 are LNHNV and YYDKDF (reference sequence).